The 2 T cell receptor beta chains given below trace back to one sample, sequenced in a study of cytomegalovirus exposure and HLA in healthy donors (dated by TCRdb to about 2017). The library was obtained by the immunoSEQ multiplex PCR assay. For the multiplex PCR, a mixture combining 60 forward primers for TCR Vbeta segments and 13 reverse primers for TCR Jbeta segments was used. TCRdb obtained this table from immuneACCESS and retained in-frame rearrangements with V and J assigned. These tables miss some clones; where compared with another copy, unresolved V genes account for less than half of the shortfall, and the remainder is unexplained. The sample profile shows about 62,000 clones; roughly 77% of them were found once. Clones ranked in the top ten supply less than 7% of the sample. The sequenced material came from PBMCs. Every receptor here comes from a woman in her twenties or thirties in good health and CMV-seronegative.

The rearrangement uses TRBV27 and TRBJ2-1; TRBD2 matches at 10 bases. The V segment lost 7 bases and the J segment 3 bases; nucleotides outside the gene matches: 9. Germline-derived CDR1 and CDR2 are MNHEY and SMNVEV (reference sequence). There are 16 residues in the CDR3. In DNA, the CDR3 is TGTGCCAGCACCAATTGGAGGACTAGCGGCTACAATGAGCAGTTCTTC. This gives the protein CASTNWRTSGYNEQFF.

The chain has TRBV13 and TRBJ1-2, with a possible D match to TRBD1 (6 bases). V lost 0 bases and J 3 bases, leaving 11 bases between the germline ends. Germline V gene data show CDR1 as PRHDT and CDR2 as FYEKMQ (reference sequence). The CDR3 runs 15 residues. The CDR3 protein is CASSLGAGADYGYTF. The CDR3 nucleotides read TGTGCCAGCAGCTTAGGTGCGGGGGCGGACTATGGCTACACCTTC.